The TCR beta chain under discussion was sequenced for a study of PD-1 blockade in mismatch repair-deficient tumors. Study-wide background: Patients had about a dozen mismatch repair-deficient cancer types, all previously treated and progressing.

Libraries were prepared by immunoSEQ multiplex PCR; TCRdb keeps only in-frame clonotypes and omits some of them. This repertoire shows roughly 120,000 clones, more than 70% found once; its top ten account for approximately 10%. Three pembrolizumab responders had their TCRs sequenced. Per the germline V gene, CDR1 is MGHRA and CDR2 is YSYEKL. This CDR3 is built from 15 residues. The V end lost 0 bases, the J end lost 4 bases, and 10 bases lay between the germline ends. The chain recombines TRBV4-1 with TRBJ1-5; D is perhaps TRBD1 (5 bases). The sequences come from peripheral blood, collected almost 74 weeks after starting pembrolizumab. The origin of this receptor is an adult with mismatch repair-deficient cancer. The CDR3, as DNA: TGCGCCAGCAGCCAAGAGGAAGGGGTGAATCAGCCCCAGCATTTT. Translation gives CASSQEEGVNQPQHF.